This record looks at one TCR beta chain sequence and its context. Its antigen remains unidentified. The total RNA that was extracted per sample amounted to at least 5.5 micrograms. Alongside a J-beta primer mix, a sample-barcoded 5' primer served in a second PCR lasting 7 to 11 cycles. Every cDNA molecule carried a tag from a template-switch adaptor bearing 12 random nucleotides. Each CDR3 protein is one row after TCRdb ran MiXCR on the 5' RACE reads. The sample includes some 690,000 distinct CDR3 sequences, 22% of them seen just once. The CDR3 covers 13 residues. V lost 7 bases, J lost 6 bases, and 13 bases lay in between. The data stem from a study of blood T cells in healthy people across ages. The study, taken as a whole, reports: Across the age range, TCR beta diversity per million T cells fell in a roughly linear way. Comparison with aged donors showed that long-lived donors had more naive CD4+ cells and higher diversity.

The sequenced material came from blood. This chain uses TRBV12-3 or TRBV12-4 with TRBJ2-1; D is unresolved. The clonotype comes from a man between 65 and 85 years old in good health. The CDR3 DNA reads TGTGCCAGCACCAATTGGAGTGTCAATGAGCAGTTCTTC. Residues: CASTNWSVNEQFF.